Listed below are T cell receptor beta chains from one sample, sequenced in a study of regulatory T cells in long-lasting Graves disease. Each CDR3 protein gets one entry after TCRdb re-called the multiplex PCR reads with MiXCR. The sample records hundreds of thousands of distinct CDR3 sequences, 15% to 20% being singletons. The data also belong to a second study, concerning T cells in Graves' hyperthyroidism and ophthalmopathy.

The sample was peripheral blood mononuclear cells (PBMCs), taken at new diagnosis, from a patient treated with antithyroid drugs. The receptors shown here come from a woman aged 40 to 65 with Graves disease. The CDR3 runs from the conserved cysteine through the conserved F or W. The D gene is left open where the match is weak. Where a row states a size, it is once, few, many or the class of an expanded clone; other rows omit it.

len: 12; j_gene: TRBJ2-3; abundance: NA; v_gene: TRBV7-9; d_gene: NA; CDR3aa: CASSFRDLGQYF; CDR3nt: TGTGCCAGCAGCTTCCGGGACCTAGGGCAGTATTTT
len: 12; j_gene: TRBJ2-3; abundance: NA; v_gene: TRBV7-9; d_gene: NA; CDR3aa: CASSRGADTQYF; CDR3nt: TGTGCCAGCTCCCGTGGGGCAGATACGCAGTATTTT
len: 15; j_gene: TRBJ1-5; abundance: NA; v_gene: TRBV6-2/TRBV6-3; d_gene: NA; CDR3aa: CASSRTIGSEQPQHF; CDR3nt: TGTGCCAGCAGTCGGACGATTGGTTCGGAGCAGCCCCAGCATTTT
len: 14; j_gene: TRBJ1-1; abundance: many; v_gene: TRBV30; d_gene: NA; CDR3aa: CAWSPGPGGPEAFF; CDR3nt: TGTGCCTGGAGCCCAGGGCCTGGGGGGCCTGAAGCTTTCTTT
len: 15; j_gene: TRBJ1-2; abundance: many; v_gene: TRBV28; d_gene: NA; CDR3aa: CASRGMGGDPFGYTF; CDR3nt: TGTGCCAGCAGGGGAATGGGAGGCGACCCTTTTGGCTACACCTTC
len: 14; j_gene: TRBJ1-1; abundance: NA; v_gene: TRBV13; d_gene: NA; CDR3aa: CASSLRTRNTEAFF; CDR3nt: TGTGCCAGCAGCTTAAGGACCCGGAACACTGAAGCTTTCTTT
len: 17; j_gene: TRBJ2-4; abundance: NA; v_gene: TRBV19; d_gene: NA; CDR3aa: CASSIGGTVGLLNIQYF; CDR3nt: TGTGCCAGTAGTATAGGGGGGACCGTCGGACTCTTAAACATTCAGTACTTC
len: 11; j_gene: TRBJ2-2; abundance: few; v_gene: TRBV6-2/TRBV6-3; d_gene: NA; CDR3aa: CASLNTGELFF; CDR3nt: TGTGCCAGTCTGAACACCGGGGAGCTGTTTTTT
len: 15; j_gene: TRBJ2-7; abundance: NA; v_gene: TRBV4-1; d_gene: TRBD2; CDR3aa: CASRNGLAGVYEQYF; CDR3nt: TGCGCCAGCAGGAACGGACTAGCGGGGGTCTACGAGCAGTACTTC
len: 16; j_gene: TRBJ2-2; abundance: NA; v_gene: TRBV20-1; d_gene: TRBD2; CDR3aa: CSARDTAGGNTGELFF; CDR3nt: TGCAGTGCTAGAGATACAGCGGGGGGAAACACCGGGGAGCTGTTTTTT
len: 12; j_gene: TRBJ1-2; abundance: NA; v_gene: TRBV12-3/TRBV12-4; d_gene: NA; CDR3aa: CASSMPMNGYTF; CDR3nt: TGTGCCAGCAGTATGCCGATGAATGGCTACACCTTC
len: 15; j_gene: TRBJ2-4; abundance: few; v_gene: TRBV24-1; d_gene: NA; CDR3aa: CATSDSGPERDIQYF; CDR3nt: TGTGCCACCAGTGACTCCGGGCCCGAAAGGGACATTCAGTACTTC
len: 16; j_gene: TRBJ2-2; abundance: NA; v_gene: TRBV6-5; d_gene: TRBD1; CDR3aa: CASSYMTGTGSGELFF; CDR3nt: TGTGCCAGCAGTTACATGACCGGGACAGGTTCGGGGGAGCTGTTTTTT
len: 13; j_gene: TRBJ2-5; abundance: NA; v_gene: TRBV6-1; d_gene: TRBD2; CDR3aa: CASSARGQETQYF; CDR3nt: TGTGCCTCGTCGGCGCGGGGGCAAGAGACCCAGTACTTC
len: 14; j_gene: TRBJ2-3; abundance: few; v_gene: TRBV24-1; d_gene: NA; CDR3aa: CATSDLSVVNTQYF; CDR3nt: TGTGCCACCAGTGATTTGTCGGTTGTCAATACGCAGTATTTT
len: 14; j_gene: TRBJ1-1; abundance: many; v_gene: TRBV7-2; d_gene: NA; CDR3aa: CASSFISRGTEAFF; CDR3nt: TGTGCCAGCAGCTTCATCAGTCGGGGCACTGAAGCTTTCTTT
len: 13; j_gene: TRBJ2-7; abundance: many; v_gene: TRBV12-3/TRBV12-4; d_gene: NA; CDR3aa: CASSQTEAYEQYF; CDR3nt: TGTGCCAGCAGTCAAACCGAAGCCTACGAGCAGTACTTC
len: 17; j_gene: TRBJ2-7; abundance: NA; v_gene: TRBV11-2; d_gene: TRBD2; CDR3aa: CASSLIGTSGVPYEQYF; CDR3nt: TGTGCCAGCAGCTTAATCGGGACTAGCGGGGTACCCTACGAGCAGTACTTC
len: 18; j_gene: TRBJ2-1; abundance: NA; v_gene: TRBV5-1; d_gene: TRBD2; CDR3aa: CASSLLAGVSVNYNEQFF; CDR3nt: TGCGCCAGCAGCTTGCTAGCGGGGGTTTCGGTTAACTACAATGAGCAGTTCTTC
len: 15; j_gene: TRBJ2-1; abundance: NA; v_gene: TRBV6-2/TRBV6-3; d_gene: TRBD1; CDR3aa: CASSPTGTEYNEQFF; CDR3nt: TGTGCCAGCAGTCCCACCGGGACAGAATACAATGAGCAGTTCTTC
len: 13; j_gene: TRBJ1-1; abundance: many; v_gene: TRBV10-3; d_gene: TRBD1; CDR3aa: CAIKEGAITEAFF; CDR3nt: TGTGCCATCAAGGAGGGGGCTATAACTGAAGCTTTCTTT
len: 14; j_gene: TRBJ1-5; abundance: many; v_gene: TRBV2; d_gene: TRBD1; CDR3aa: CASSETGFNQPQHF; CDR3nt: TGTGCCAGCAGTGAGACAGGGTTCAATCAGCCCCAGCATTTT
len: 14; j_gene: TRBJ2-3; abundance: many; v_gene: TRBV27; d_gene: NA; CDR3aa: CASSLMDSPDTQYF; CDR3nt: TGTGCCAGCAGCTTAATGGACTCCCCAGATACGCAGTATTTT
len: 15; j_gene: TRBJ2-7; abundance: few; v_gene: TRBV30; d_gene: TRBD2; CDR3aa: CAWRELGGSSYEQYF; CDR3nt: TGTGCCTGGAGAGAGTTGGGAGGGAGCTCCTACGAGCAGTACTTC